This passage covers 7 T cell receptor beta chains from one sample sequenced in a study of blood T cell repertoires in COVID-19. Assay used: immunoSEQ multiplex PCR; TCRdb lists only in-frame clones, some missing. The repertoire holds about 180,000 clones, with approximately 88% as singletons. The sample was PBMCs or T cells enriched from blood (not recorded which). These TCRs come from a woman between 18 and 29 years old who had recovered from COVID-19.

This chain uses TRBV10-3 with TRBJ2-5; D gene ambiguous. Germline CDR1 reads ENHRY; CDR2 reads SYGVKD. Trimming shortened V by 5 bases and J by 0 bases, and 7 bases separated the two germline ends. The CDR3 covers 13 residues. CDR3 coding DNA: TGTGCCATCAGTTTCACAGACCAAGAGACCCAGTACTTC. Residues: CAISFTDQETQYF.

The chain links TRBV10-1 to TRBJ2-2; 8 bases map to TRBD1. The CDR3 is 16 amino acids. With 6 bases clipped from V and 5 bases from J, the junction kept 11 bases outside the gene matches. The germline V gene encodes CDR1 WNHNN and CDR2 SYGVQD (reference sequence). CDR3 in amino acids: CASRDHGQGETGELFF. Written as DNA, the CDR3 is TGCGCCAGCAGAGACCACGGACAGGGAGAGACCGGGGAGCTGTTTTTT.

The V gene is TRBV27, the J gene TRBJ2-7, with no clear D. This CDR3 spans 9 amino acids. Germline V CDR1 and CDR2: MNHEY, SMNVEV (reference sequence). CDR3 sequence: CVQTHEQYF. The CDR3 DNA reads as TGTGTACAAACCCACGAGCAGTACTTC.

The chain uses TRBV7-8 and TRBJ2-7; D might be TRBD1 (6 bases). Trimming took off 5 bases at V and 2 bases at J, with 10 bases between the two ends. Germline V CDR1 and CDR2: SGHVS, FQNEAQ. The CDR3 runs to 13 residues. In DNA form, the CDR3 reads TGTGCCAGCAGCCGGACAGACCCCTACGAGCAGTACTTC. Translation gives CASSRTDPYEQYF.

The rearrangement links TRBV18 to TRBJ1-1, with a weak D call TRBD1 (5 bases). Germline CDR1 is KGHSH and CDR2 is LQKENI. The CDR3 runs 13 residues. With 4 bases removed from V and 4 bases from J, the gap between germline ends came to 10 bases. CDR3 amino acids: CASSREQVTEAFF. DNA of the CDR3: TGTGCCAGCTCACGAGAACAGGTCACTGAAGCTTTCTTT.

The chain is built from TRBV18 and TRBJ2-3; 8 nucleotides match TRBD2. The CDR3 sequence is 16 residues long. Germline V lookup: CDR1 KGHSH, CDR2 LQKENI. J lost 2 bases, V lost 3 bases, and 7 bases had no gene match. The CDR3, as DNA: TGTGCCAGCTCACCCCTCAGCGGGGGCCCCACAGATACGCAGTATTTT. Protein sequence: CASSPLSGGPTDTQYF.

Notes on this clone: The junction does not match germline at one end; this may be a read error. The V gene is TRBV2, the J gene TRBJ1-3; a possible D gene is TRBD1 (6 bases). Germline V gene lookup returns CDR1 SNHLY and CDR2 FYNNEI. There are 15 residues in the CDR3. Here the CDR3 DNA reads TGTGCCAGCGGTGAAGACAGGAGCTCTGGAAACACCATATATTTT. Its protein is CASGEDRSSGNTIYF.